A single sample is the source of the 2 T cell receptor beta chains below, sequenced in a study of blood T cell repertoires in COVID-19. Clones were read by immunoSEQ multiplex PCR, and TCRdb kept only the in-frame ones, dropping some. This table has around 140,000 clones, around 90% appearing once. The sample comprised peripheral blood. Every receptor here comes from a woman aged 45 to 65 with acute or convalescent COVID-19.

The DNA for the CDR3 is TGTGCCAGCAGCCAAGATTTGCCAGGGGGTAACTATGGCTACACCTTC. It encodes CASSQDLPGGNYGYTF. The genes are TRBV4-2 and TRBJ1-2; 7 bases agree with TRBD1. This CDR3 has 16 residues. With 0 bases clipped from V and 1 base from J, the junction kept 5 bases outside the gene matches. Germline CDR1 reads LGHNA; CDR2 reads YNFKEQ.

This clone appeared a single time. This chain connects TRBV5-4 to TRBJ1-3; unclear D gene. Germline V gene lookup returns CDR1 SGHNT and CDR2 YYREEE (reference sequence). Trimming removed 0 bases from V and 0 bases from J, with 13 bases in between. The CDR3 is made up of 17 amino acids. CDR3 residues: CASSLARETSSGNTIYF. CDR3 DNA sequence: TGTGCCAGCAGCTTGGCTCGGGAAACCAGCTCTGGAAACACCATATATTTT. The full variable domain, completed using reference TRBV5-4 and TRBJ1-3, is ETGVTQSPTHLIKTRGQQVTLRCSSQSGHNTVSWYQQALGQGPQFIFQYYREEENGRGNFPPRFSGLQFPNYSSELNVNALELDDSALYLCASSLARETSSGNTIYFGEGSWLTVV.